This T cell receptor beta chain derives from a study of cytomegalovirus exposure and HLA in healthy donors. This CDR3 has 15 residues. Per germline, CDR1 SGHVS and CDR2 FNYEAQ. V lost 5 bases, J lost 7 bases, and 10 bases stayed unmatched. In the PCR, 60 Vbeta and 13 Jbeta primers were used. The data were produced by immunoSEQ multiplex PCR, yet TCRdb's version contains in-frame clones alone and is incomplete. The data show about 120,000 clones, about 75% seen once. Sample: PBMCs. The chain employs TRBV7-6 and TRBJ2-1; 8 bases map to TRBD1. The sequence was collected from a man aged 55-75 years in good health and CMV-seropositive. The CDR3 DNA sequence: TGTGCCAGCAGCCCACGGACAGGGCAGGGAAATGAGCAGTTCTTC. Translation: CASSPRTGQGNEQFF.